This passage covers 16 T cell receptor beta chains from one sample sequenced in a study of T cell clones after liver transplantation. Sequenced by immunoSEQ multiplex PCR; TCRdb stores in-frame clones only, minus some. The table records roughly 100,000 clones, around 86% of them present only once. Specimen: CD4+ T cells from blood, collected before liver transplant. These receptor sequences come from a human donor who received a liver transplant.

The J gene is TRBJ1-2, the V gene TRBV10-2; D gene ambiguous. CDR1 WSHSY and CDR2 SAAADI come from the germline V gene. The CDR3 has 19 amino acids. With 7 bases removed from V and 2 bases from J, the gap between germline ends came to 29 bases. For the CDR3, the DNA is TGCGCCAGCAATTGGATACGGGCCAGGTTCCTTCTCTTAAACTATGGCTACACCTTC. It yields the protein CASNWIRARFLLLNYGYTF.

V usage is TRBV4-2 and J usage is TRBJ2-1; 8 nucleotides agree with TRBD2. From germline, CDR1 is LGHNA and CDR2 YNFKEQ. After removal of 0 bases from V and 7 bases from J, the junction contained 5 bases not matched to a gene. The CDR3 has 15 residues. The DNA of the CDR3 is TGTGCCAGCAGCCAAGACGGAATAGCGGGAAATGAGCAGTTCTTC. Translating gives CASSQDGIAGNEQFF.

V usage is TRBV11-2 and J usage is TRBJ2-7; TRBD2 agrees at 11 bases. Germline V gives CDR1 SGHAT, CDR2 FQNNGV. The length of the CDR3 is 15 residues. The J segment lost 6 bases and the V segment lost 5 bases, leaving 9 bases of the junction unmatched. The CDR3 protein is CASSATSGSPVEQYF. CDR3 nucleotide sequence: TGTGCCAGCAGCGCAACTAGCGGGAGCCCCGTCGAGCAGTACTTC.

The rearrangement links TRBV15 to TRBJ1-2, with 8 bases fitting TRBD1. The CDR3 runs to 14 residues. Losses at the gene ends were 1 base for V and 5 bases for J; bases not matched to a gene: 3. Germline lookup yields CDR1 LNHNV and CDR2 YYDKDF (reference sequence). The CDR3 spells CATSRGTGFYGYTF. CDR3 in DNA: TGTGCCACCAGCAGAGGGACAGGGTTTTATGGCTACACCTTC.

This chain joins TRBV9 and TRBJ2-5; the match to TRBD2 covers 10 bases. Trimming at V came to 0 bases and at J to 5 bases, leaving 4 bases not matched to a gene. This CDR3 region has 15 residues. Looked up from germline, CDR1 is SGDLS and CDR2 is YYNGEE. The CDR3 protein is CASSVALAGDETQYF. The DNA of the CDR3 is TGTGCCAGCAGCGTAGCCCTAGCGGGAGATGAGACCCAGTACTTC.

The CDR3 region is CASSPDSPIYGYTF. CDR3 nucleotide sequence: TGTGCCAGCTCACCGGACAGTCCTATCTATGGCTACACCTTC. The chain uses TRBV18 and TRBJ1-2; D possibly corresponds to TRBD1 (6 bases). V was clipped by 3 bases and J by 4 bases, with 12 bases between them. CDR1 KGHSH and CDR2 LQKENI come from the germline V gene. The CDR3 contains 14 residues.

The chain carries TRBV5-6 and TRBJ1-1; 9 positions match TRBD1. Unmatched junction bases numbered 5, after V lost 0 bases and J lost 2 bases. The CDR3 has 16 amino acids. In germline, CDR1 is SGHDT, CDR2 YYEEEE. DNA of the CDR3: TGTGCCAGCAGCTTGGCCGGGACAGGGACAAACACTGAAGCTTTCTTT. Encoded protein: CASSLAGTGTNTEAFF.

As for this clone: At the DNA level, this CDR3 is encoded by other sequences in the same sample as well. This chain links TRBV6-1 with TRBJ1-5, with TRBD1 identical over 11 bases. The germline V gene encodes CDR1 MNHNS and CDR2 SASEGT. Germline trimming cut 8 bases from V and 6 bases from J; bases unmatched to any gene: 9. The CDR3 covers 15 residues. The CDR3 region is CASRGTGGQGQPQHF. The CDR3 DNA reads TGTGCCAGCCGAGGGACAGGGGGTCAAGGTCAGCCCCAGCATTTT.

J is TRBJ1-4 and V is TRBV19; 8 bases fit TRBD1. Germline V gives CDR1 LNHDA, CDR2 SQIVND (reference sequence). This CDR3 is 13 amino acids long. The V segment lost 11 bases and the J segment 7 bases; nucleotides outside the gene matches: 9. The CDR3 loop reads CACGQGGGEKLFF. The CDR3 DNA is TGTGCCTGTGGACAGGGTGGCGGTGAAAAACTGTTTTTT.

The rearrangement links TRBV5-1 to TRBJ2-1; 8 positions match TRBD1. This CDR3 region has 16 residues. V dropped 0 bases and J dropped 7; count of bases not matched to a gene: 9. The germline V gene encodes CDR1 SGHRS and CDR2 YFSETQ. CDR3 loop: CASSLDPGGVKNEQFF. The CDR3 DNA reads TGCGCCAGCAGCTTGGACCCAGGGGGCGTTAAGAATGAGCAGTTCTTC.

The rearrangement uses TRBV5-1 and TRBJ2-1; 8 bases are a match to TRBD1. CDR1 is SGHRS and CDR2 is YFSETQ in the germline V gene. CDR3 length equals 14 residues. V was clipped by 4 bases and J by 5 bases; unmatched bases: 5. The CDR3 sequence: CASSRDRGDNEQFF. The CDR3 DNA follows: TGCGCCAGCAGCCGAGACAGGGGAGACAATGAGCAGTTCTTC.

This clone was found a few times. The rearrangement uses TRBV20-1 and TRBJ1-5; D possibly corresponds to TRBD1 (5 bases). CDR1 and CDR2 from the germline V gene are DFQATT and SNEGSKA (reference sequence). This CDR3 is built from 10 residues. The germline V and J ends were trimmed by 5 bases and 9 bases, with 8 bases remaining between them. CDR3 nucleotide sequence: TGCAGTGCTCTGGGACCGCCCCAGCATTTT. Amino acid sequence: CSALGPPQHF.

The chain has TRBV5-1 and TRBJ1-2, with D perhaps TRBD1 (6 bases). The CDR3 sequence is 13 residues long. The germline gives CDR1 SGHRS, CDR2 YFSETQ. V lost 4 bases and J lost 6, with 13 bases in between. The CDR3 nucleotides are TGCGCCAGCAGCGAGGGGGTAGTCCATGGCTACACCTTC. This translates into CASSEGVVHGYTF.

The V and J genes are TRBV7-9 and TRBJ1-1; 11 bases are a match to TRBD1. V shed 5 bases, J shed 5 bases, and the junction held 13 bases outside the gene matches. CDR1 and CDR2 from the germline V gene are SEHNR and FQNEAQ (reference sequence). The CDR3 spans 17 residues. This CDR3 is CASSPQGQGAMGTEAFF. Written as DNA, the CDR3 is TGTGCCAGCAGCCCCCAAGGACAGGGGGCAATGGGAACTGAAGCTTTCTTT.

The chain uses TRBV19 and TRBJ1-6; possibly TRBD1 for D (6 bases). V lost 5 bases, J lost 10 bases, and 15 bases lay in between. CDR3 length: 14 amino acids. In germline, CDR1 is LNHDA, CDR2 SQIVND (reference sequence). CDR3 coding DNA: TGTGCCAGTAGTGCGACAGGAATAGCCTCACCCCTCCACTTT. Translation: CASSATGIASPLHF.

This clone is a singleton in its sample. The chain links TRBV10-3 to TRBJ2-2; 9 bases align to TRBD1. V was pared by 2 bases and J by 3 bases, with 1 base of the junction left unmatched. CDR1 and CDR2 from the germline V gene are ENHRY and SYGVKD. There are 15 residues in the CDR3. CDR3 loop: CAISEGQGYTGELFF. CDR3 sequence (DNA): TGTGCCATCAGTGAGGGACAGGGGTACACCGGGGAGCTGTTTTTT.